This TCR beta chain was sequenced in a study of blood T cell repertoires in COVID-19 (dated by TCRdb to the early 2020s). Study-wide context: Samples covering the acute and convalescent phases of COVID-19 were provided by collaborators in the United States, Italy and Spain. Subjects who had been exposed to COVID-19, were actively infected with it, or had recovered from it provided the deeply sampled blood TCRbeta repertoires that made up the dataset. Samples were obtained from the ongoing ImmuneRACE study (first 160 participants) and from about 1,300 subjects provided by 6 global collaborators. A de-identified subject ID, COVID-19 status, age in years and sex were almost always included in the sample metadata. The material from the prospective study consisted of cDNA or gDNA derived from T cells, B-cell-depleted T cells, or PBMCs. The repertoires were released in a freely available public database intended as a resource for research on the immune response to SARS-CoV-2. HLA class I and class II types, where available, came from metadata supplied by the sample provider rather than from assay-based typing. General findings and caveats noted by the study authors: Clinical and demographic metadata were provided uncurated, with the amount varying by source and participant.

As to this clone: Its binding antigen is unknown. No clone much larger than this one lies a single base away; base qualities are absent.

Reading from cysteine to phenylalanine, the CDR3 counts 13 amino acids. Of all the DNA, just the CDR3 is kept, 39 bases in frame from base 1. At the junction V is shortened by 6 bases and J by 7 bases; bases outside the gene matches: 10. The germline V gene specifies SQVTM as CDR1 and ANQGSEA as CDR2. The immunoSEQ Assay, a bias-controlled multiplex PCR, was used to amplify TCRbeta CDR3 regions from genomic DNA. From the authors' description of their analysis: The number of nucleated cells in each sample was estimated from the amplification of reference gene primers within the assay. To quantify the absolute abundance of each unique TCRbeta CDR3 rearrangement, sequence reads were collapsed and filtered. For each sample, productive Simpson clonality was calculated as the square root of Simpson's diversity index across productive rearrangements. In its TCRdb copy, this immuneACCESS table keeps in-frame sequences only and misses some clones. Where compared with another copy, unresolved V genes explain less than half of these, and the others have no known cause. V, J and clone size were drawn from that table, and D and trimming were deduced from the DNA. This sample comprises a few hundred thousand clones, about 86% of them detected only once. Jointly, the top ten make up roughly 2.3% of the sample.

Whole blood was collected in K2EDTA tubes by collaborating institutions according to the institutions' own protocols. For TCRbeta analysis, collaborators shipped samples in one of three forms: frozen whole blood, isolated PBMCs, or DNA extracted from either of those sample types. The specimen was peripheral blood. This TCR came from a woman aged 55 to 70 with acute or convalescent COVID-19. The chain is made from TRBV29-1 and TRBJ1-2, with 8 central nucleotides matching TRBD1. The CDR3 in this case is CSVGTQGAGGYTF. The DNA sequence follows: TGCAGCGTCGGCACCCAGGGGGCAGGTGGCTACACCTTC.